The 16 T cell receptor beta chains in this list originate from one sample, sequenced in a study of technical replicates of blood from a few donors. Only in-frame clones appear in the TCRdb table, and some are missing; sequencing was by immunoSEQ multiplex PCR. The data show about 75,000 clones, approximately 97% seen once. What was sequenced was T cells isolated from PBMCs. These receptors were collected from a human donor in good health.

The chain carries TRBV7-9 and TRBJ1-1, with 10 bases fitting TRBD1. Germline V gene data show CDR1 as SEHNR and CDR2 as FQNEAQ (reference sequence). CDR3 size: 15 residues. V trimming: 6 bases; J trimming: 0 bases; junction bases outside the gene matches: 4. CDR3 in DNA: TGTGCCAGCAGGACGGGACAGGGGATGAACACTGAAGCTTTCTTT. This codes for CASRTGQGMNTEAFF.

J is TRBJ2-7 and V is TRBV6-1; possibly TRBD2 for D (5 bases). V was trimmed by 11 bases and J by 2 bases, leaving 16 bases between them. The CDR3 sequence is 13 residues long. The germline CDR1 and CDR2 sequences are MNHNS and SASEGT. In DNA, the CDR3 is TGTGCCTTGAGGGAGTCCGCTACCTACGAGCAGTACTTC. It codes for CALRESATYEQYF.

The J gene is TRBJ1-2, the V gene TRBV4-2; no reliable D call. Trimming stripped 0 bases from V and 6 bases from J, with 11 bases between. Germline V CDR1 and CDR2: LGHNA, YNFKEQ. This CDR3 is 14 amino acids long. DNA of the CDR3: TGTGCCAGCAGCCAAGAAATGAAACTAGATGGCTACACCTTC. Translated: CASSQEMKLDGYTF.

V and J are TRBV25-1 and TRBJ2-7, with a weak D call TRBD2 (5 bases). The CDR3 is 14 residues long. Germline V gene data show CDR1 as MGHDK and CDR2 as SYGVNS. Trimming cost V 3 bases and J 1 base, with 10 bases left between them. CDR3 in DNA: TGTGCCAGCAGTGACCTAGCCGTTTCCTACGAGCAGTACTTC. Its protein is CASSDLAVSYEQYF.

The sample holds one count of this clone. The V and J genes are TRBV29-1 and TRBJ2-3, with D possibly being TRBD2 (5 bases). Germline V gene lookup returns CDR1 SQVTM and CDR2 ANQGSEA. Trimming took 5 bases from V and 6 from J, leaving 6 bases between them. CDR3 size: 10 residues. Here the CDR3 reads CSVRTDTQYF. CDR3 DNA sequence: TGCAGCGTTAGGACTGATACGCAGTATTTT.

DNA of the CDR3: TGTGCCAGCAGTGGACAGGGATATAACTATGGCTACACCTTC. Residues: CASSGQGYNYGYTF. This sequence joins TRBV28 and TRBJ1-2; 8 bases fit TRBD1. Trimming at V came to 5 bases and at J to 1 base, leaving 3 bases not matched to a gene. The CDR3 contains 14 residues. Germline V CDR1 and CDR2: MDHEN, SYDVKM.

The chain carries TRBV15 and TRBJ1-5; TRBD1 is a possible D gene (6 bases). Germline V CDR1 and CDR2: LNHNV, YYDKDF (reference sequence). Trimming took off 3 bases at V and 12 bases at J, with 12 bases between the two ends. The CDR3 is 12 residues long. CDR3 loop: CATSSWEGGQHF. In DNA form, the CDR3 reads TGTGCCACCAGCAGTTGGGAGGGGGGCCAGCATTTT. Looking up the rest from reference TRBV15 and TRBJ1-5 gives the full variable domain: DAMVIQNPRYQVTQFGKPVTLSCSQTLNHNVMYWYQQKSSQAPKLLFHYYDKDFNNEADTPDNFQSRRPNTSFCFLDIRSPGLGDTAMYLCATSSWEGGQHFGDGTRLSIL.

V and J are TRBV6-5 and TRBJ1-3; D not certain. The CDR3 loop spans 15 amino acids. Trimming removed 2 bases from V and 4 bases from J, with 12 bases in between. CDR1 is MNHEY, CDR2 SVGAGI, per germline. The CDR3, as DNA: TGTGCCAGCAGTTACGTCTCTCCAGAAGGAAACACCATATATTTT. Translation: CASSYVSPEGNTIYF.

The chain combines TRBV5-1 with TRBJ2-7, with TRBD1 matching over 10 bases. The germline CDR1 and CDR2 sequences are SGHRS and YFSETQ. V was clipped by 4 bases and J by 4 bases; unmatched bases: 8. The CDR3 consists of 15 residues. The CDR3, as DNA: TGCGCCAGCAGCGTCGGGACAGGGGAGTTATACGAGCAGTACTTC. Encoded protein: CASSVGTGELYEQYF.

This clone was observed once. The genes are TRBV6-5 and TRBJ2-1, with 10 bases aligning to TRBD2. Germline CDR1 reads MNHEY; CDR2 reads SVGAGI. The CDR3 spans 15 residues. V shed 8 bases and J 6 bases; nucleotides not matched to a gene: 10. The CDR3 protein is CASRTIAGGSNEQFF. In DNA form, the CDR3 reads TGTGCCAGCCGGACGATAGCGGGAGGTAGCAATGAGCAGTTCTTC.

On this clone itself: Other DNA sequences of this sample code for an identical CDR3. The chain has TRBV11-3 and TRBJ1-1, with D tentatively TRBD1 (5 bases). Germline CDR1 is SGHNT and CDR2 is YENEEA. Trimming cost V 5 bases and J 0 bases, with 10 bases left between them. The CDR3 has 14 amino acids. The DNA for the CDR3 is TGTGCCAGCAGCCTGCGGGGCATGAACACTGAAGCTTTCTTT. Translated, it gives CASSLRGMNTEAFF.

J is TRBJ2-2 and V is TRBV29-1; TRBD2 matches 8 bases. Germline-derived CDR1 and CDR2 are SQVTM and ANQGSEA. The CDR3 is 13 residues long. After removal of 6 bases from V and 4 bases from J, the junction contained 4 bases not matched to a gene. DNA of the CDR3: TGCAGCGTCGACAGCGGGAGCACCGGGGAGCTGTTTTTT. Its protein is CSVDSGSTGELFF.

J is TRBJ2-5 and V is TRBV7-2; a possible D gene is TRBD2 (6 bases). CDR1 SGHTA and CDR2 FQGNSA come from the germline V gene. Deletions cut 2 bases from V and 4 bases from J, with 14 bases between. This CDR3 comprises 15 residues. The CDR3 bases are TGTGCCAGCAGCTTAACTAGCTCGGAGGGAGAGACCCAGTACTTC. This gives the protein CASSLTSSEGETQYF.

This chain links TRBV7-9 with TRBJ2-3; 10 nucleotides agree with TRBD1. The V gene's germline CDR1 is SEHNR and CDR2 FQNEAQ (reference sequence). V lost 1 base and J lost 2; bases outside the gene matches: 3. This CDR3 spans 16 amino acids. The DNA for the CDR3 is TGTGCCAGCAGCTTAGGGGACAGGGGTAACACAGATACGCAGTATTTT. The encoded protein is CASSLGDRGNTDTQYF.

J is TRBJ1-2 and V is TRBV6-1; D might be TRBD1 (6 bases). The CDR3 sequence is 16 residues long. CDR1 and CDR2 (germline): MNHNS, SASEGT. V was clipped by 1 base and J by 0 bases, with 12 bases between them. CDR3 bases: TGTGCCAGCAGTGAAGGTCCGACAGGCACTAACTATGGCTACACCTTC. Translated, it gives CASSEGPTGTNYGYTF.

The chain's CDR3 is CASSLFFSESNEQYF. CDR3 sequence (DNA): TGCGCCAGCAGCTTGTTTTTCTCTGAATCTAACGAGCAGTACTTC. The genes are TRBV5-1 and TRBJ2-7; D ambiguous. The CDR3 contains 15 residues. The germline V and J ends were trimmed by 1 base and 5 bases, with 16 bases remaining between them. Germline V gene sequence: CDR1 SGHRS, CDR2 YFSETQ.